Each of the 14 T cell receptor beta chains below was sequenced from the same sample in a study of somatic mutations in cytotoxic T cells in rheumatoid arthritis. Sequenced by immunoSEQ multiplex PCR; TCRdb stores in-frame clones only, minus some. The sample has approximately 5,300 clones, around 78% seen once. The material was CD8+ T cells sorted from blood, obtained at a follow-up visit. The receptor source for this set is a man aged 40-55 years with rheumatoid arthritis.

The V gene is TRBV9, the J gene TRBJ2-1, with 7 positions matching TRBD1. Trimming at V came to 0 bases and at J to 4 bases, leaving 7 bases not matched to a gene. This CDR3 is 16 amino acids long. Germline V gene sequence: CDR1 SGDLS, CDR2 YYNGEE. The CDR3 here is CASSVAYRGKYNEQFF. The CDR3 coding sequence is TGTGCCAGCAGCGTAGCGTACAGGGGCAAATACAATGAGCAGTTCTTC.

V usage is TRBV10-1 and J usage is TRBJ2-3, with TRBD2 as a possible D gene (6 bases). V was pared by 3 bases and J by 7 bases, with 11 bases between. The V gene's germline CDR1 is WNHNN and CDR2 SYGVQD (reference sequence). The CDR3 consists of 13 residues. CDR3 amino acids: CASSDRERHTQYF. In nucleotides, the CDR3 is TGCGCCAGCAGTGACCGGGAGCGGCATACGCAGTATTTT.

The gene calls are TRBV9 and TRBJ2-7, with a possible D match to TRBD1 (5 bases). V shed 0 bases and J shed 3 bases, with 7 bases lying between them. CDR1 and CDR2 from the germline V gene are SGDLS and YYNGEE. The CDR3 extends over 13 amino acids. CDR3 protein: CASSVDRGYEQYF. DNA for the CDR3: TGTGCCAGCAGCGTAGATAGGGGCTACGAGCAGTACTTC.

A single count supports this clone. CDR3 sequence reads: CASSKFGRPPQHF. CDR3 DNA sequence: TGTGCCAGCTCTAAATTCGGACGTCCACCCCAGCATTTT. J is TRBJ1-5 and V is TRBV27; the D is unclear. V was shortened by 8 bases and J by 10 bases, with 18 bases between the two germline ends. CDR1 and CDR2 from the germline V gene are MNHEY and SMNVEV (reference sequence). The CDR3 extends over 13 amino acids.

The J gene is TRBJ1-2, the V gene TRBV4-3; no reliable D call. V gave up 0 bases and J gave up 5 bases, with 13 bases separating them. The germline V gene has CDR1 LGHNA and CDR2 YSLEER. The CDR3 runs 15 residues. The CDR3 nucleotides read TGCGCCAGCAGCCAAGATAGGAGAGAAGAGTATGGCTACACCTTC. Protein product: CASSQDRREEYGYTF.

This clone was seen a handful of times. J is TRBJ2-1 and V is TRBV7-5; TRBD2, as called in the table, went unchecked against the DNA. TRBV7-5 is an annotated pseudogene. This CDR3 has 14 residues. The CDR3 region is CASRLVDGLNEQFF. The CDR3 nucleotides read TGTGCCAGCAGGCTGGTGGACGGACTCAATGAGCAGTTCTTC.

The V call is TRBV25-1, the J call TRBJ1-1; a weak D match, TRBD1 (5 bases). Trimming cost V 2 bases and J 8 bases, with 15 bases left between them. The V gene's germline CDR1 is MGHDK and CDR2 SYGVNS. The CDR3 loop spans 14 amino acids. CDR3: CASSELGRGREAFF. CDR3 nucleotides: TGTGCCAGCAGTGAACTCGGCCGGGGCAGGGAAGCTTTCTTT.

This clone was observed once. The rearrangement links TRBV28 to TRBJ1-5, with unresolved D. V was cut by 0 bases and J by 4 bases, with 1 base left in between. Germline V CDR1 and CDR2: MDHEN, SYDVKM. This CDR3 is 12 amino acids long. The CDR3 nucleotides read TGTGCCAGCAGTTTATGGAATCAGCCCCAGCATTTT. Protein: CASSLWNQPQHF.

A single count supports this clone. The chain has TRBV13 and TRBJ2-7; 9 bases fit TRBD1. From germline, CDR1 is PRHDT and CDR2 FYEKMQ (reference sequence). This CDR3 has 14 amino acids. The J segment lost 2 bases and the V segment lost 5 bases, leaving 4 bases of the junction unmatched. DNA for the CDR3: TGTGCCAGCAGCCAGGGACAGGGAACCTACGAGCAGTACTTC. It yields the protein CASSQGQGTYEQYF.

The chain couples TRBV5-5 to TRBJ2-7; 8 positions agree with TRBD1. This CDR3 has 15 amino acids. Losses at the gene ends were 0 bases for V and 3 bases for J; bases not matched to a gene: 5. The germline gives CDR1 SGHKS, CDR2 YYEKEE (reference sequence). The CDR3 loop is CASSLAWTGNYEQYF. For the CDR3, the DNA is TGTGCCAGCAGCTTGGCCTGGACAGGGAACTACGAGCAGTACTTC. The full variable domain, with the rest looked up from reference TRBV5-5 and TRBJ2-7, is DAGVTQSPTHLIKTRGQQVTLRCSPISGHKSVSWYQQVLGQGPQFIFQYYEKEERGRGNFPDRFSARQFPNYSSELNVNALLLGDSALYLCASSLAWTGNYEQYFGPGTRLTVT.

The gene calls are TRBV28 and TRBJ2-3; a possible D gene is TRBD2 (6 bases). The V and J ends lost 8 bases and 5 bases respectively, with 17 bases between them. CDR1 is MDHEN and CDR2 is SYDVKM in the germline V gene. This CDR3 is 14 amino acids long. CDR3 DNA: TGTGCCAGCCACGCGGATGGGGAGGAAGATACGCAGTATTTT. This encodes CASHADGEEDTQYF.

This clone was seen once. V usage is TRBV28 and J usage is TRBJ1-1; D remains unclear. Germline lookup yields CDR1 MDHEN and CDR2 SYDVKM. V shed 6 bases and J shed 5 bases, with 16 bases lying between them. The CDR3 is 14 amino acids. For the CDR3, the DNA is TGTGCCAGCAGACCGGGGTCCGTAGGGACTGAAGCTTTCTTT. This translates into CASRPGSVGTEAFF.

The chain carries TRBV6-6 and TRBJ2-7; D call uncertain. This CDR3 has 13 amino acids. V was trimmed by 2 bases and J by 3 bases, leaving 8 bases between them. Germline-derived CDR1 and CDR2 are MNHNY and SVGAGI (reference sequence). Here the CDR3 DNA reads TGTGCCAGCAGTTACCACCAGAGCTACGAGCAGTACTTC. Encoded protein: CASSYHQSYEQYF.

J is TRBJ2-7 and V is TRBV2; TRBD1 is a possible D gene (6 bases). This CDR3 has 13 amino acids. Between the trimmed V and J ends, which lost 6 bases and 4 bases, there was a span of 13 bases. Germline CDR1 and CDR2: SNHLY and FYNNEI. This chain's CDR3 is CASRWTVGYEQYF. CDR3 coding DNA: TGTGCCAGCAGATGGACAGTTGGTTACGAGCAGTACTTC.